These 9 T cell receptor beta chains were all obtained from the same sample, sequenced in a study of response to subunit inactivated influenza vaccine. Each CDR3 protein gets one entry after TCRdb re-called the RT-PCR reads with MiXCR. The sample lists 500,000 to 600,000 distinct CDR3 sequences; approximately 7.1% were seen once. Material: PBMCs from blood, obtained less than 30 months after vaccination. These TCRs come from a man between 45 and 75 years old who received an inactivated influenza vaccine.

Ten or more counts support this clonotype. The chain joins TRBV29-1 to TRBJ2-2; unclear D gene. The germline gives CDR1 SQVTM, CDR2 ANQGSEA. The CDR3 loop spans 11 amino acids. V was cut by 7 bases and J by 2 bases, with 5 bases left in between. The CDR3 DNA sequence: TGCAGCGGGGGAAACACCGGGGAGCTGTTTTTT. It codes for CSGGNTGELFF.

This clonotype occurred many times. For the CDR3, the DNA is TGTGCCAGCAGCTTATGGGGCTTCCCCCCGTATTTT. This codes for CASSLWGFPPYF. V usage is TRBV7-6 and J usage is TRBJ2-3, with D maybe TRBD1 (5 bases). This CDR3 has 12 residues. CDR1 is SGHVS and CDR2 is FNYEAQ in the germline V gene. V gave up 2 bases and J gave up 14 bases, with 14 bases separating them. Full variable domain (rest looked up from reference TRBV7-6 and TRBJ2-3): GAGVSQSPRYKVTKRGQDVALRCDPISGHVSLYWYRQALGQGPEFLTYFNYEAQQDKSGLPNDRFSAERPEGSISTLTIQRTEQRDSAMYRCASSLWGFPPYFGPGTRLTVL.

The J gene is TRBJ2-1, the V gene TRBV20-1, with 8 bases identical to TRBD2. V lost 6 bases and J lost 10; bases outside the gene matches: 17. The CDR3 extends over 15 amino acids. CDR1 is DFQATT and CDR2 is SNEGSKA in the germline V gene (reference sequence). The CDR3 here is CSAARLAGRAEEQFF. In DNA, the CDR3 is TGCAGTGCGGCCCGTCTAGCGGGTAGAGCCGAGGAGCAGTTCTTC.

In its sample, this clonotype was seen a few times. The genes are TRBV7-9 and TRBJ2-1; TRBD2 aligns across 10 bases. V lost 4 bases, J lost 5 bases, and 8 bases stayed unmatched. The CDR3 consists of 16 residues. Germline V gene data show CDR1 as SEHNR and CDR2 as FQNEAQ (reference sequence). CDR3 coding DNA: TGTGCCAGCAGCTCCCCACTAGCGGGGTGGGACAATGAGCAGTTCTTC. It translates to CASSSPLAGWDNEQFF.

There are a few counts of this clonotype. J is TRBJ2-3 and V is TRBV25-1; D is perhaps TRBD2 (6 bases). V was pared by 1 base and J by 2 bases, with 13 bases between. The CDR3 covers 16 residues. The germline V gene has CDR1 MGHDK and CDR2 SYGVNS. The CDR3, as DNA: TGTGCCAGCAGTGAATCTTGGCTAGCGACCACAGATACGCAGTATTTT. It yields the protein CASSESWLATTDTQYF.

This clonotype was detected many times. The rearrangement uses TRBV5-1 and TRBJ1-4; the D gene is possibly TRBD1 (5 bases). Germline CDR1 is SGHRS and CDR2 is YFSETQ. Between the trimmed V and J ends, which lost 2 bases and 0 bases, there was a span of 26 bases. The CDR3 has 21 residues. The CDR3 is CASSLSPRGRDGNATNEKLFF. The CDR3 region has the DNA TGCGCCAGCAGCTTATCGCCGCGCGGACGGGACGGAAATGCAACTAATGAAAAACTGTTTTTT.

CDR3 in DNA: TGCAGCGTTGAAGTTCGCTACACTGAAGCTTTCTTT. Its translation is CSVEVRYTEAFF. The chain carries TRBV29-1 and TRBJ1-1; D uncertain. CDR3 length equals 12 residues. The germline V gene encodes CDR1 SQVTM and CDR2 ANQGSEA. Trimming removed 1 base at V and 3 bases at J, with 6 bases between. Combining the CDR3 with reference TRBV29-1 and TRBJ1-1 gives the whole variable domain SAVISQKPSRDICQRGTSLTIQCQVDSQVTMMFWYRQQPGQSLTLIATANQGSEATYESGFVIDKFPISRPNLTFSTLTVSNMSPEDSSIYLCSVEVRYTEAFFGQGTRLTVV.

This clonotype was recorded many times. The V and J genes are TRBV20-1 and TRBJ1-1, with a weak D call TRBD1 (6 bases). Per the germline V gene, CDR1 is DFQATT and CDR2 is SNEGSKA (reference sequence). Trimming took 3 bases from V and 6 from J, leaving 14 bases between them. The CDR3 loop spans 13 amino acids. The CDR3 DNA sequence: TGCAGTGCTAGTTACACAGGGACCGCTGAAGCTTTCTTT. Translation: CSASYTGTAEAFF.

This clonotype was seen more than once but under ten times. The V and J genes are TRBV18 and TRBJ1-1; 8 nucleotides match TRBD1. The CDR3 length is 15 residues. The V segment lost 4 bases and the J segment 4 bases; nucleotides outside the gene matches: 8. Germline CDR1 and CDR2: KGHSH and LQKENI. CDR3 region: CASSQVTGEGTEAFF. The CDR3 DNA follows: TGTGCCAGCTCACAAGTGACAGGGGAGGGCACTGAAGCTTTCTTT.